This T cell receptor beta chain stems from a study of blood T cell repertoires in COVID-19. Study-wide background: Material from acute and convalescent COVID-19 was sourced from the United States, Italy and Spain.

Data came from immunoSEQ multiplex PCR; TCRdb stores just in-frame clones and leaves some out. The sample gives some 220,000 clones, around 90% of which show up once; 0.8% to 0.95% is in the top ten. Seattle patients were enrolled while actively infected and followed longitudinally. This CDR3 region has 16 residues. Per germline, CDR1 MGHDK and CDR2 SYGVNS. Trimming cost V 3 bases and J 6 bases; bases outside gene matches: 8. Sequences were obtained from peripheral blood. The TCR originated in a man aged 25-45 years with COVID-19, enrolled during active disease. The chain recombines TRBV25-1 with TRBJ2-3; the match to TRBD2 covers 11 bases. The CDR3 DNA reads TGTGCCAGCAGTGACCTACTAGCGGGGGTTGAGGATACGCAGTATTTT. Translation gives CASSDLLAGVEDTQYF.